Detailed here is one TCR beta chain. These data originate in a study of blood T cell repertoires in COVID-19. For the study at large: The United States, Italy and Spain supplied acute and convalescent COVID-19 samples. PBMCs, B-cell-depleted T cells, or T cells provided the cDNA or gDNA that made up the material.

In the study's own analysis: Reference gene primer amplification in the assay estimated nucleated cell counts. Measured with immunoSEQ multiplex PCR; TCRdb has only the in-frame clones, and not every one. The DNA was the basis for D and trimming; V, J and clone size are from that table. The sample gives fewer than 60,000 clones, about 90% of which show up once; roughly a tenth is in the top ten. The sequencing sample was made of peripheral blood. The origin of this receptor is a human donor with acute or convalescent COVID-19. The donor label of this sample is uncertain.

The CDR3 region has the DNA TGTGCCAGTCGACAGCTTAACTATGGCTACACCTTC. Encoded protein: CASRQLNYGYTF. The chain carries TRBV19 and TRBJ1-2, with a tentative D call TRBD1 (5 bases). This CDR3 is built from 12 residues. Germline V gene data show CDR1 as LNHDA and CDR2 as SQIVND (reference sequence). V was clipped by 8 bases and J by 1 base, with 8 bases between them. The entire variable domain, with the rest obtained from reference TRBV19 and TRBJ1-2, is as follows: DGGITQSPKYLFRKEGQNVTLSCEQNLNHDAMYWYRQDPGQGLRLIYYSQIVNDFQKGDIAEGYSVSREKKESFPLTVTSAQKNPTAFYLCASRQLNYGYTFGSGTRLTVV.